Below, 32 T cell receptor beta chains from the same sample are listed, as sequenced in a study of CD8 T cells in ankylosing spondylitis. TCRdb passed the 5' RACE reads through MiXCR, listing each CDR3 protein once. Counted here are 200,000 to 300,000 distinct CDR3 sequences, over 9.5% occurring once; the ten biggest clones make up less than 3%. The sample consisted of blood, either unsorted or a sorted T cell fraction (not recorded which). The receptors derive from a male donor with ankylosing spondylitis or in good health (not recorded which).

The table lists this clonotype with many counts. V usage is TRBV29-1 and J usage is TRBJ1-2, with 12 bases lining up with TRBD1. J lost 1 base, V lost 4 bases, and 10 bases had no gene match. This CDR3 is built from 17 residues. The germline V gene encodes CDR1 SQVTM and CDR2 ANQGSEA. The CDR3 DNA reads TGCAGCGTTGCCCAGGGGACAGGGGGCGTCTTTAACTATGGCTACACCTTC. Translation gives CSVAQGTGGVFNYGYTF. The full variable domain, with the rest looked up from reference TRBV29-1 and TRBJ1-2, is SAVISQKPSRDICQRGTSLTIQCQVDSQVTMMFWYRQQPGQSLTLIATANQGSEATYESGFVIDKFPISRPNLTFSTLTVSNMSPEDSSIYLCSVAQGTGGVFNYGYTFGSGTRLTVV.

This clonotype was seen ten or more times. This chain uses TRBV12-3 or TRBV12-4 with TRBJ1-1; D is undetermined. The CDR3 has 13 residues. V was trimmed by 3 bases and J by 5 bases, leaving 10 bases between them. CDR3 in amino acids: CASSFSRATEAFF. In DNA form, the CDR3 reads TGTGCCAGCAGTTTTTCAAGGGCGACTGAAGCTTTCTTT.

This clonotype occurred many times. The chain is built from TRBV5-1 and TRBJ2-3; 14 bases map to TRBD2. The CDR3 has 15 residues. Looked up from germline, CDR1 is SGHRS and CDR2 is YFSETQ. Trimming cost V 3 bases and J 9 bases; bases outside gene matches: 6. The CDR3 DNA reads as TGCGCCAGCAGCTCGATGGGACTAGCGGGGGAAACGCAGTATTTT. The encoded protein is CASSSMGLAGETQYF.

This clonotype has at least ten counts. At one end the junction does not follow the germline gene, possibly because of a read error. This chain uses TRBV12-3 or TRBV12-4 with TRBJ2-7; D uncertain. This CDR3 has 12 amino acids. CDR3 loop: CASSSAFGGMHF. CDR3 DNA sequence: TGTGCCAGCAGTTCCGCGTTCGGTGGGATGCACTTC.

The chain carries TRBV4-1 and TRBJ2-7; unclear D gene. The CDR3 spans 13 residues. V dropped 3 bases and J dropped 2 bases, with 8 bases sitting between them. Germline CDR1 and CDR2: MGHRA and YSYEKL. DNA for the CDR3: TGCGCCAGCAGCCAGGCAATAACCTACGAGCAGTACTTC. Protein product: CASSQAITYEQYF.

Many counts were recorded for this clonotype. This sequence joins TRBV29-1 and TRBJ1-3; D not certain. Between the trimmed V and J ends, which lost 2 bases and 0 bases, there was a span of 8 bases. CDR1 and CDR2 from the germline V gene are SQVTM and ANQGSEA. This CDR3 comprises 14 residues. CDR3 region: CSVESPSSGNTIYF. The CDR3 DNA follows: TGCAGCGTTGAAAGTCCCAGCTCTGGAAACACCATATATTTT. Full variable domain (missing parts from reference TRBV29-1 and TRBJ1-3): SAVISQKPSRDICQRGTSLTIQCQVDSQVTMMFWYRQQPGQSLTLIATANQGSEATYESGFVIDKFPISRPNLTFSTLTVSNMSPEDSSIYLCSVESPSSGNTIYFGEGSWLTVV.

The CDR3 bases are TGCGCCAGCAGCTTGGGCGGGACTAGCGGCACCGGGGAGCTGTTTTTT. The encoded protein is CASSLGGTSGTGELFF. The chain couples TRBV5-1 to TRBJ2-2; 11 bases match TRBD2. Germline CDR1 and CDR2: SGHRS and YFSETQ. With V trimmed by 0 bases and J by 4 bases, 2 bases remained unmatched. The CDR3 length is 16 residues.

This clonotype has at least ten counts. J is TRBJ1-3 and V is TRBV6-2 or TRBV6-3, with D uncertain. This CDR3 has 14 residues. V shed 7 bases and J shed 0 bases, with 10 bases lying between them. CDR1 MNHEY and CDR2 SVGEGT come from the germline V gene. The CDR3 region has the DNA TGTGCCAGCAATGGCGGAAGCTCTGGAAACACCATATATTTT. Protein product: CASNGGSSGNTIYF.

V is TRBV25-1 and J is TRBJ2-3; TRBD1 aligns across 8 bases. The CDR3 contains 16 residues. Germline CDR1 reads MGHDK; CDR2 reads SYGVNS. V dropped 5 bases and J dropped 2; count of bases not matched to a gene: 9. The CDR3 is CASSTGQGATTDTQYF. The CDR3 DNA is TGTGCCAGCAGTACGGGGCAGGGGGCCACCACAGATACGCAGTATTTT.

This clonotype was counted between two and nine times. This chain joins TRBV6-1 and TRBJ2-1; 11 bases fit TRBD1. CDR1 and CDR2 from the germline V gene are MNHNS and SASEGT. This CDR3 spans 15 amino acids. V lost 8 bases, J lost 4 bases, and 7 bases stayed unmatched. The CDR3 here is CASRAGTGGYNEQFF. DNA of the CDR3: TGTGCCAGCCGGGCCGGGACAGGGGGTTACAATGAGCAGTTCTTC.

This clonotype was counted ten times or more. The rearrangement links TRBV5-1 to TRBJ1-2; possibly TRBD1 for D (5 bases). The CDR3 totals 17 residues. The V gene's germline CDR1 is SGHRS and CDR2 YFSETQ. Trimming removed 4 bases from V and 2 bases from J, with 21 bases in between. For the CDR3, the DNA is TGCGCCAGCAGCGATTCAGGGTACCTTGATTCAAACTATGGCTACACCTTC. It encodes CASSDSGYLDSNYGYTF.

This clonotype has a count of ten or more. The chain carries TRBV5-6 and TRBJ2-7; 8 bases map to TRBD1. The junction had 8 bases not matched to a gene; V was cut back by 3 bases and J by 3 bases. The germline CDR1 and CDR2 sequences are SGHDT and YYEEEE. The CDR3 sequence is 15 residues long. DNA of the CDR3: TGTGCCAGCAGCTCTCCGCAGGGGGCTGTCTACGAGCAGTACTTC. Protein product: CASSSPQGAVYEQYF.

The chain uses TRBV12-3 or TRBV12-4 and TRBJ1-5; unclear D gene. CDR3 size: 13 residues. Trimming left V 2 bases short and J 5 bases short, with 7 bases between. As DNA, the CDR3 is TGTGCCAGCAGTTTACGAACGGATCAGCCCCAGCATTTT. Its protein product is CASSLRTDQPQHF.

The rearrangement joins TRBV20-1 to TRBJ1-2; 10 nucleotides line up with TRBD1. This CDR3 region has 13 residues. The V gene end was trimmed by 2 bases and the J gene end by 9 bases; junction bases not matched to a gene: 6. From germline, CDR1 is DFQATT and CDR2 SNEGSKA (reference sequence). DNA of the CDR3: TGCAGTGCTAGATACCAGGGACAGGGGCGCTACACCTTC. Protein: CSARYQGQGRYTF.

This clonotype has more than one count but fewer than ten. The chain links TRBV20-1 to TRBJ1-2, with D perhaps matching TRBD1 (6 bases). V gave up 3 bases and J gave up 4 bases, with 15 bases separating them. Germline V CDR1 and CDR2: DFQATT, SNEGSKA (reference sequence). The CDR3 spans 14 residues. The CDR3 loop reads CSARSGQGIYGYTF. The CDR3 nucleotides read TGCAGTGCTAGGAGCGGCCAGGGGATCTATGGCTACACCTTC.

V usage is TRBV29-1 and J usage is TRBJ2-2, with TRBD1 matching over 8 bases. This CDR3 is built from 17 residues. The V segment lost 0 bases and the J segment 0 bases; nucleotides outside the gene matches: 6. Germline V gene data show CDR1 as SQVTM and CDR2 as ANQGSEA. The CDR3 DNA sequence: TGCAGCGTTGAAGATCTTAACAGGGGGTCGAACACCGGGGAGCTGTTTTTT. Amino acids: CSVEDLNRGSNTGELFF.

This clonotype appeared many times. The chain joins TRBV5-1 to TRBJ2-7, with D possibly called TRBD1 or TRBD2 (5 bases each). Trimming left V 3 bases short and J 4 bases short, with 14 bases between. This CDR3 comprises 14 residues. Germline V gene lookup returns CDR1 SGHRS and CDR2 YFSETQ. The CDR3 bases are TGCGCCAGCAGCTGGGGGTCAGGGAGTTACGAGCAGTACTTC. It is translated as CASSWGSGSYEQYF.

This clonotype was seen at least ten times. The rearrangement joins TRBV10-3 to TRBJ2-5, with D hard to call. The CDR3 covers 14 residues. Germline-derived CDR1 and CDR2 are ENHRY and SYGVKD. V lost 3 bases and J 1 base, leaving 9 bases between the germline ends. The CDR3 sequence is CAISESRRQETQYF. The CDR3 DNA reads TGTGCCATCAGTGAATCCAGGCGCCAAGAGACCCAGTACTTC.

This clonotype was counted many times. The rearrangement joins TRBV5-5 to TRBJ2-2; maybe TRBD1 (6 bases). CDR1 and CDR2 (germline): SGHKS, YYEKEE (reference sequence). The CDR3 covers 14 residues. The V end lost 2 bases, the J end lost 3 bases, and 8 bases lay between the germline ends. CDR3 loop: CASSLQGYTGELFF. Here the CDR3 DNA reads TGTGCCAGCAGCTTACAGGGTTACACCGGGGAGCTGTTTTTT.

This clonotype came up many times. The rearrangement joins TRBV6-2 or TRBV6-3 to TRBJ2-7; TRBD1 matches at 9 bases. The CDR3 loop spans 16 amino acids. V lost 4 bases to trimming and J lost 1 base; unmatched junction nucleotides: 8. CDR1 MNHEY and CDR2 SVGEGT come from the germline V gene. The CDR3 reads CASSFQRQGVSYEQYF. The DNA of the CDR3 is TGTGCCAGCAGTTTCCAGCGACAGGGGGTATCCTACGAGCAGTACTTC.

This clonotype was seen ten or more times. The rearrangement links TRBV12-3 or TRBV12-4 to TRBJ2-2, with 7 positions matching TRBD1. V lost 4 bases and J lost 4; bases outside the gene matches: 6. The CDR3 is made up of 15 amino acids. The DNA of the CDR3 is TGTGCCAGCAGTTCGACAGGGAGTCTCACCGGGGAGCTGTTTTTT. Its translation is CASSSTGSLTGELFF.

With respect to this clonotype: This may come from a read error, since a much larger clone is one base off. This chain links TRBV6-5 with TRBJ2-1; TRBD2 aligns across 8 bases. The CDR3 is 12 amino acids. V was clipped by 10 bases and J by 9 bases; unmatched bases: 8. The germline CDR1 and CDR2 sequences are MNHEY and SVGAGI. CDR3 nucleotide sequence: TGTGCCAACCACCGGGCGGGAGGTGAGCAGTTCTTC. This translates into CANHRAGGEQFF.

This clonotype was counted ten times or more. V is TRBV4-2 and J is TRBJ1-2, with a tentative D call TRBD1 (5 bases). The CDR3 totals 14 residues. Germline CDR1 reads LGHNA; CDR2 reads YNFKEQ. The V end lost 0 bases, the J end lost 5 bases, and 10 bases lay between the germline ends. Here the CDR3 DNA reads TGTGCCAGCAGCCAAGATCGAGGGACGTATGGCTACACCTTC. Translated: CASSQDRGTYGYTF.

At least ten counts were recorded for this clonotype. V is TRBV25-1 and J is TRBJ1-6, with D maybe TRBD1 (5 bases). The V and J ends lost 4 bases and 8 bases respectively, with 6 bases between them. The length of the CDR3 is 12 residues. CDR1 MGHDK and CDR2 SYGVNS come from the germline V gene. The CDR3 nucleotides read TGTGCCAGCAGTGTAGGGGATTCACCCCTCCACTTT. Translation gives CASSVGDSPLHF.

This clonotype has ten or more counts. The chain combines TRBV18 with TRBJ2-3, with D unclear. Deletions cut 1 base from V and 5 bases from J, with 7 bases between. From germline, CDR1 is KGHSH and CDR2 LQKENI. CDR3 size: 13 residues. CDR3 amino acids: CASSPRALDTQYF. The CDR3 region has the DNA TGTGCCAGCTCACCACGGGCGTTAGATACGCAGTATTTT.

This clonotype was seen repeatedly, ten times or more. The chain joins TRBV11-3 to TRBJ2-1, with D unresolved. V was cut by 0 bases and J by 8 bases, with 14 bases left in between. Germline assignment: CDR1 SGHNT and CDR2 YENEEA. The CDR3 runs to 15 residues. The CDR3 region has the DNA TGTGCCAGCAGCTTAGATTACCCAGATTCGGATGAGCAGTTCTTC. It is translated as CASSLDYPDSDEQFF. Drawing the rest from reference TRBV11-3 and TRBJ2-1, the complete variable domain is EAGVVQSPRYKIIEKKQPVAFWCNPISGHNTLYWYLQNLGQGPELLIRYENEEAVDDSQLPKDRFSAERLKGVDSTLKIQPAELGDSAVYLCASSLDYPDSDEQFFGPGTRLTVL.

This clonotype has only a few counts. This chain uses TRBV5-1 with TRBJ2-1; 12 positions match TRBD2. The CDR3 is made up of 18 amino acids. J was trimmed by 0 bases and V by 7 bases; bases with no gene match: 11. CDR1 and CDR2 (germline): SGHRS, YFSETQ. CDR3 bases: TGCGCCAGCCGCCTTCTACCTAGCGGGAGGGACTCCTACAATGAGCAGTTCTTC. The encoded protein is CASRLLPSGRDSYNEQFF.

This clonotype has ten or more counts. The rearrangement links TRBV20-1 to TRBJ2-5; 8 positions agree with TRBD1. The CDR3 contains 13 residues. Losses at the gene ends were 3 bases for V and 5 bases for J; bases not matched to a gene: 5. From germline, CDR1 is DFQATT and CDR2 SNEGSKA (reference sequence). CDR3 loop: CSASRTGRETQYF. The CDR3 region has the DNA TGCAGTGCTAGCCGGACAGGGCGCGAGACCCAGTACTTC.

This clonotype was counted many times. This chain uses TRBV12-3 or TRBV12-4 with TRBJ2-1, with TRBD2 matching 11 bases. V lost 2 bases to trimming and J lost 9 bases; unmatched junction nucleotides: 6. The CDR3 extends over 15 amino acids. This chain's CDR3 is CASSLIAGGPSEQFF. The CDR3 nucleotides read TGTGCCAGCAGTTTAATAGCGGGAGGGCCTAGTGAGCAGTTCTTC.

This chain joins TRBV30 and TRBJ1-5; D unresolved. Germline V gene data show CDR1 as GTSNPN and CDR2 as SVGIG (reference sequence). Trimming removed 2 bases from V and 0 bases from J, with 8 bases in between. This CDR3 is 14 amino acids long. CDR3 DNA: TGTGCCTGGAGTACGACCCATAGCAATCAGCCCCAGCATTTT. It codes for CAWSTTHSNQPQHF. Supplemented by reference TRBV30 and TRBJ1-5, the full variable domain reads SQTIHQWPATLVQPVGSPLSLECTVEGTSNPNLYWYRQAAGRGLQLLFYSVGIGQISSEVPQNLSASRPQDRQFILSSKKLLLSDSGFYLCAWSTTHSNQPQHFGDGTRLSIL.

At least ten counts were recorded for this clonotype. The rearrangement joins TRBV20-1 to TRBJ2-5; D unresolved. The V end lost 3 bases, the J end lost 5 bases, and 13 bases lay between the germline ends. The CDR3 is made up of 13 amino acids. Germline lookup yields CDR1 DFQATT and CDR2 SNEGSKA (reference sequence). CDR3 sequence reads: CSARAHTGETQYF. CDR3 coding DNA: TGCAGTGCTAGGGCCCACACCGGGGAGACCCAGTACTTC.

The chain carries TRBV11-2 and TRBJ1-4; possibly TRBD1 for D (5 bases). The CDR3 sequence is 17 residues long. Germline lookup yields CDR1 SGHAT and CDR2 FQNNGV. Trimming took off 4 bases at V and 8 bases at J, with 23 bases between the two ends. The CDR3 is CASSSRGAGRVSEKLFF. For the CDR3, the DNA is TGTGCCAGCAGCTCAAGGGGCGCAGGAAGGGTTAGCGAAAAACTGTTTTTT.